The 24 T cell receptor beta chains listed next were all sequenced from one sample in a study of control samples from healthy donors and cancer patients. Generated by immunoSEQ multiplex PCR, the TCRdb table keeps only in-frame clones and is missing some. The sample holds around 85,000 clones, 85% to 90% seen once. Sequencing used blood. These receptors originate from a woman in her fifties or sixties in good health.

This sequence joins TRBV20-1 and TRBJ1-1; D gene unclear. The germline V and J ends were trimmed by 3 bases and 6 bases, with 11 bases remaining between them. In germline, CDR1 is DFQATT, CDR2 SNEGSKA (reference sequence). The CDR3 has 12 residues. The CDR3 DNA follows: TGCAGTGCTAGTGTAAGTAACGCTGAAGCTTTCTTT. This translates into CSASVSNAEAFF.

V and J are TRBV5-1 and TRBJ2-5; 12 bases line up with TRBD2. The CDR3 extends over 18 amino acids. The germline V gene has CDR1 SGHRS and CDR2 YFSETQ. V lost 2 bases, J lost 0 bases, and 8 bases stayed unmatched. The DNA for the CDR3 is TGCGCCAGCAGCTTAAGACTAGCGGGGGTCCTGTACCAAGAGACCCAGTACTTC. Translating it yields CASSLRLAGVLYQETQYF. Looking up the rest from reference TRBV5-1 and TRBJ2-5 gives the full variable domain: KAGVTQTPRYLIKTRGQQVTLSCSPISGHRSVSWYQQTPGQGLQFLFEYFSETQRNKGNFPGRFSGRQFSNSRSEMNVSTLELGDSALYLCASSLRLAGVLYQETQYFGPGTRLLVL.

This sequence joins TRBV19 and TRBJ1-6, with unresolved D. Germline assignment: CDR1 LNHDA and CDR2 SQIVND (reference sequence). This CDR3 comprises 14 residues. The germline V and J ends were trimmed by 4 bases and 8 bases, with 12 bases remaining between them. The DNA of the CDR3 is TGTGCCAGTAGTACGGGTGGTTTGGATTCACCCCTCCACTTT. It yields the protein CASSTGGLDSPLHF.

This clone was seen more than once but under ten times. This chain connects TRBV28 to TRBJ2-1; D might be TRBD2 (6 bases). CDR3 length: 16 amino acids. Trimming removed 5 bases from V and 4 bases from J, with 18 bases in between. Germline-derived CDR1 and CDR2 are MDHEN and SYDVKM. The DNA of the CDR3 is TGTGCCAGCAGTCCGCCGGACCGGCTAGCGTACAATGAGCAGTTCTTC. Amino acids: CASSPPDRLAYNEQFF.

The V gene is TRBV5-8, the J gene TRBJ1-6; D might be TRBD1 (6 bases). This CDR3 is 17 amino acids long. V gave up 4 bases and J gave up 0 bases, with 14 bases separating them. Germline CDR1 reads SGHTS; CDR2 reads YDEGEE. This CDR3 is CASSLRTASSYNSPLHF. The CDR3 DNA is TGTGCCAGCAGCCTTAGGACAGCTAGCTCCTATAATTCACCCCTCCACTTT.

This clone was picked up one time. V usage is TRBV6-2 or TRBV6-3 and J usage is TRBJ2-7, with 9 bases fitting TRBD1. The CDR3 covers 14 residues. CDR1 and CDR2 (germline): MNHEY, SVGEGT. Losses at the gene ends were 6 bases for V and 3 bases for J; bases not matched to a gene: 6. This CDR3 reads CASSTGGGFYEQYF. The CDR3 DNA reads TGTGCCAGCAGCACAGGGGGCGGCTTCTACGAGCAGTACTTC.

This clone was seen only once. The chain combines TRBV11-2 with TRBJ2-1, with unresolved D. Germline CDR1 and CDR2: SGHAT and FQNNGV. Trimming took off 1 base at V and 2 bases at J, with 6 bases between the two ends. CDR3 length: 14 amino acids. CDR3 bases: TGTGCCAGCAGCTTAGCTGGGGCCTACAATGAGCAGTTCTTC. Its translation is CASSLAGAYNEQFF.

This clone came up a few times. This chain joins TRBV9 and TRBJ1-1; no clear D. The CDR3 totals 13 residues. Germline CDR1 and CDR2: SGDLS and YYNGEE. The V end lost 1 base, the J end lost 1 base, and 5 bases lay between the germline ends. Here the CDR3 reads CASSVFTNTEAFF. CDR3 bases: TGTGCCAGCAGCGTATTCACGAACACTGAAGCTTTCTTT.

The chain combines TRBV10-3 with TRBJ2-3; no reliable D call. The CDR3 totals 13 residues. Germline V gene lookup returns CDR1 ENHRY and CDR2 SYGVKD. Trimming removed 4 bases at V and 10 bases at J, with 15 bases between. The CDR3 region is CAISVEPPQAQYF. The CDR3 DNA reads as TGTGCCATCAGTGTGGAACCTCCACAAGCGCAGTATTTT.

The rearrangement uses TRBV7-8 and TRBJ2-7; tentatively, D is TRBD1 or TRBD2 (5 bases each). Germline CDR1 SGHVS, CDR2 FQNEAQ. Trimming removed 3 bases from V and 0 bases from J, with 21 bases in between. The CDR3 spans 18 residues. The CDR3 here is CASSLKVVGRGSSYEQYF. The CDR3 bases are TGTGCCAGCAGCTTGAAAGTCGTCGGTCGGGGCAGCTCCTACGAGCAGTACTTC.

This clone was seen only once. CDR3 sequence: CASSQDRSPVPPDTQYF. The CDR3 DNA reads as TGCGCCAGCAGCCAAGATCGTTCCCCTGTCCCCCCAGATACGCAGTATTTT. The chain employs TRBV4-1 and TRBJ2-3; no definite D call. With 0 bases removed from V and 4 bases from J, the gap between germline ends came to 17 bases. The CDR3 has 17 residues. Germline V CDR1 and CDR2: MGHRA, YSYEKL.

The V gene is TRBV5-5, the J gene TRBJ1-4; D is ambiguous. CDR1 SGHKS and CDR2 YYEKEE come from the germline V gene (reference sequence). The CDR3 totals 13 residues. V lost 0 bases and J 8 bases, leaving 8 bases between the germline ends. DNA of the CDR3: TGTGCCAGCAGCTTGGCTTCGACAGAAAAACTGTTTTTT. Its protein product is CASSLASTEKLFF.

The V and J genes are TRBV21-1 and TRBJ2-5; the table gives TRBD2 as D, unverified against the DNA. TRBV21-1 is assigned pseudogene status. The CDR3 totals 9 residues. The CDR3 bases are TGTGCCAGCCGAGAGACCCAGTACTTC. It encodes CASRETQYF.

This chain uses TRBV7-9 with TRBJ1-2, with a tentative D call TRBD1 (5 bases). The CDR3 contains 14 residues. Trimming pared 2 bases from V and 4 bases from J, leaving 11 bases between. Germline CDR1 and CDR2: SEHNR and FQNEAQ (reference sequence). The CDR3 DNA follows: TGTGCCAGCAGCTTAAGGGGCGAAGGCTATGGCTACACCTTC. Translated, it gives CASSLRGEGYGYTF.

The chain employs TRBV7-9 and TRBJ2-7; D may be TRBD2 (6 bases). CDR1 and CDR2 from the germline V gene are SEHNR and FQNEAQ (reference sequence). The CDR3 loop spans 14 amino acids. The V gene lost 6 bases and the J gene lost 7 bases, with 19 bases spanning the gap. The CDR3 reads CASREGPGEKEQYF. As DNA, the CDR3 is TGTGCCAGCAGAGAGGGACCGGGAGAAAAGGAGCAGTACTTC.

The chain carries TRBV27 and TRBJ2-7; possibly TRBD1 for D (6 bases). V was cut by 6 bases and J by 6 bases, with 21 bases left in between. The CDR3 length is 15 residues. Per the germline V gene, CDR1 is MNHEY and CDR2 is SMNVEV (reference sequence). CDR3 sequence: CASRLGARSYFEQYF. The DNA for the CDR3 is TGTGCCAGCAGGTTGGGGGCGCGATCCTACTTCGAGCAGTACTTC.

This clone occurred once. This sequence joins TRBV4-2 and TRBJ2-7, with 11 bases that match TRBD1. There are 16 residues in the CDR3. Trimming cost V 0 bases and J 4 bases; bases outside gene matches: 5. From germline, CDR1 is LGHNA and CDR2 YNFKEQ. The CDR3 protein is CASSQDEGTGGYEQYF. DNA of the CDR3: TGTGCCAGCAGCCAAGATGAGGGGACAGGGGGGTACGAGCAGTACTTC.

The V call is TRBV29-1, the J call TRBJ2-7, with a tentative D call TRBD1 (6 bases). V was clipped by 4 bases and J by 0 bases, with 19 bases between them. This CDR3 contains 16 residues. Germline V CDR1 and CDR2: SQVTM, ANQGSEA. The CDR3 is CSVVTLGGYSSYEQYF. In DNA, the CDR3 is TGCAGCGTTGTCACGCTTGGGGGCTATAGCTCCTACGAGCAGTACTTC.

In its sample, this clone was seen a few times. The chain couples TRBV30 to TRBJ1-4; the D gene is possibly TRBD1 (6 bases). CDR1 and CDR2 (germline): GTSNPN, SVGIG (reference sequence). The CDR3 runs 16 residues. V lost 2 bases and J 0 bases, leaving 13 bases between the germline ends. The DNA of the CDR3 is TGTGCCTGGAGTCTCTTGGACAGATCAACTAATGAAAAACTGTTTTTT. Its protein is CAWSLLDRSTNEKLFF.

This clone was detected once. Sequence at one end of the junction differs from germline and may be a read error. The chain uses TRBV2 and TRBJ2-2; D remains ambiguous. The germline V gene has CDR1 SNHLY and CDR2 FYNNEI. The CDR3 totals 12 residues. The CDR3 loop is CASRELLGELFF. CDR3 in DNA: TGTGCCAGCCGTGAGCTTCTCGGGGAGCTGTTTTTT.

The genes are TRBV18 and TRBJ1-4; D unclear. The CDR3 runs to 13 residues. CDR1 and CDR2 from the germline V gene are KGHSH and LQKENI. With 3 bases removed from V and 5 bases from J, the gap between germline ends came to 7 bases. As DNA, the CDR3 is TGTGCCAGCTCACCTAGTCTCAATGAAAAACTGTTTTTT. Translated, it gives CASSPSLNEKLFF.

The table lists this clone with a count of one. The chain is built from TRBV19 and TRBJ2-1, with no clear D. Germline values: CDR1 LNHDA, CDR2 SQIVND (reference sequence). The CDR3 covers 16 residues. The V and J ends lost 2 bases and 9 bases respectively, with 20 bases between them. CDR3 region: CASSIYFQVSETEQFF. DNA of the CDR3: TGTGCCAGTAGTATATATTTCCAGGTCTCAGAGACTGAGCAGTTCTTC.

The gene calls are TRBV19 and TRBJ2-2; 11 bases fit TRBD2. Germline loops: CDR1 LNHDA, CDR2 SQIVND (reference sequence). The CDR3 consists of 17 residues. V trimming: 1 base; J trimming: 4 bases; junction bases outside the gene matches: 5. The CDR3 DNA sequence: TGTGCCAGTAGTATAGTAACTAGCGGGAGACGCACCGGGGAGCTGTTTTTT. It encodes CASSIVTSGRRTGELFF.

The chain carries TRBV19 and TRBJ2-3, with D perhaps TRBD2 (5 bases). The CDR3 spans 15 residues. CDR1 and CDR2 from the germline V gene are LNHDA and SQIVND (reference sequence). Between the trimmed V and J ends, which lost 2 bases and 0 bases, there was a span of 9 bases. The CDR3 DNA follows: TGTGCCAGTAGTATAATGGGCGGGAGCACAGATACGCAGTATTTT. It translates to CASSIMGGSTDTQYF.